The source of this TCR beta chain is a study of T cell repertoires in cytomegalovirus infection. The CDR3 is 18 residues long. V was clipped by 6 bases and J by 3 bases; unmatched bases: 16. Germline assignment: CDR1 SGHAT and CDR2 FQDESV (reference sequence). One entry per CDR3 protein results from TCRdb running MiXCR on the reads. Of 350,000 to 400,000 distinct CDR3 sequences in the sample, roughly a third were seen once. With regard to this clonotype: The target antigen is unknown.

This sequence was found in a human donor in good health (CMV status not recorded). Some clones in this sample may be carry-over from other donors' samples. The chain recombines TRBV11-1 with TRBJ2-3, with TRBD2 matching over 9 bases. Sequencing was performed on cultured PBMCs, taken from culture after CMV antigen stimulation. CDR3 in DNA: TGTGCCAGCAGGTCGTCTTGGCGGGAGGGAAGAAAGACAGATACGCAGTATTTT. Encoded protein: CASRSSWREGRKTDTQYF.